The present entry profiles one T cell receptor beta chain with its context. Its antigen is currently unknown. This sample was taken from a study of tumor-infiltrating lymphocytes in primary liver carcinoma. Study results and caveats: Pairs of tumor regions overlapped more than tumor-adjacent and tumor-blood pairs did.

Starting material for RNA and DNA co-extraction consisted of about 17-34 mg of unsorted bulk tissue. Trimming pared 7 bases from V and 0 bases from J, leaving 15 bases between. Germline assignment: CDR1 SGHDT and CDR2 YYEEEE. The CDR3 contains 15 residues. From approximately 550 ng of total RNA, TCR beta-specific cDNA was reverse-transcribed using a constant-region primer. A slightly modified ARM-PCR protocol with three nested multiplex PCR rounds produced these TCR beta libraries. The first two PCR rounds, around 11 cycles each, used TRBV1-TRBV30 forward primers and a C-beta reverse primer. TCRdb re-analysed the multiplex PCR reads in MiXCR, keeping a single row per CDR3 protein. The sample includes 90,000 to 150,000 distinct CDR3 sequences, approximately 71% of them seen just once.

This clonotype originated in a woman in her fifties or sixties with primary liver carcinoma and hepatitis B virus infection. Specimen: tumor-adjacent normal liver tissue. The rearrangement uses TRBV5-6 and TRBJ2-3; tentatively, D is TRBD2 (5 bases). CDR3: CASGSRVTSTDTQYF. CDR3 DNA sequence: TGTGCCAGCGGCTCGCGGGTTACTAGCACAGATACGCAGTATTTT.